A single sample is the source of the 29 T cell receptor beta chains below, sequenced in a study of T cells in localized non-small cell lung cancer. Produced via immunoSEQ multiplex PCR; TCRdb's table is partial and in-frame only. Among tens of thousands of clones listed, about 92% were seen once. The sequencing here drew on peripheral blood mononuclear cells, taken before any cancer treatment. The receptors were sampled from a woman between 35 and 70 years old with stage III lung adenocarcinoma.

The chain combines TRBV7-2 with TRBJ1-1; no definite D call. Trimming left V 5 bases short and J 1 base short, with 8 bases between. The CDR3 sequence is 13 residues long. From germline, CDR1 is SGHTA and CDR2 FQGNSA. CDR3 DNA sequence: TGTGCCAGCAGCCCCGGACCGAACACTGAAGCTTTCTTT. Amino acid sequence: CASSPGPNTEAFF.

V gene TRBV11-2 combines with J gene TRBJ1-5; D is uncertain. The CDR3 is made up of 18 amino acids. Germline V CDR1 and CDR2: SGHAT, FQNNGV. The V end lost 0 bases, the J end lost 5 bases, and 20 bases lay between the germline ends. DNA of the CDR3: TGTGCCAGCAGCTTAGATCAGCCTCCCGGGAAAGGTGATCAGCCCCAGCATTTT. Its protein is CASSLDQPPGKGDQPQHF.

CDR3 bases: TGTGCCAGCATGGGGTCCATTCGCGGTGAGCAGTACTTC. Translated: CASMGSIRGEQYF. The chain uses TRBV28 and TRBJ2-7; D uncertain. The CDR3 runs to 13 residues. V was shortened by 7 bases and J by 7 bases, with 17 bases between the two germline ends. Germline V gene lookup returns CDR1 MDHEN and CDR2 SYDVKM.

This chain connects TRBV9 to TRBJ1-1; D remains ambiguous. The CDR3 has 14 residues. Trimming shortened V by 0 bases and J by 2 bases, and 8 bases separated the two germline ends. Germline V lookup: CDR1 SGDLS, CDR2 YYNGEE. CDR3 DNA sequence: TGTGCCAGCAGCGTAGCTACAGATAACACTGAAGCTTTCTTT. This sequence encodes CASSVATDNTEAFF.

V gene TRBV11-3 combines with J gene TRBJ2-5, with D possibly matching TRBD2 (6 bases). Germline V gene sequence: CDR1 SGHNT, CDR2 YENEEA. Trimming shortened V by 5 bases and J by 0 bases, and 7 bases separated the two germline ends. CDR3 size: 13 residues. The CDR3 spells CASSSGYQETQYF. The CDR3 region has the DNA TGTGCCAGCAGCAGCGGGTACCAAGAGACCCAGTACTTC.

The rearrangement joins TRBV27 to TRBJ2-3, with 9 bases that match TRBD2. Unmatched junction bases numbered 10, after V lost 3 bases and J lost 0 bases. In germline, CDR1 is MNHEY, CDR2 SMNVEV (reference sequence). This CDR3 has 18 residues. The CDR3 protein is CASSFSGRPPVSTDTQYF. CDR3 coding DNA: TGTGCCAGCAGTTTTAGCGGGAGACCCCCGGTGAGCACAGATACGCAGTATTTT.

V is TRBV6-4 and J is TRBJ2-1, with 7 bases aligning to TRBD2. Per germline, CDR1 MRHNA and CDR2 SNTAGT. This CDR3 has 14 residues. V lost 3 bases, J lost 8 bases, and 7 bases stayed unmatched. The CDR3 DNA sequence: TGTGCCAGCAGTGAAAGCCTAGCGGCCGATGAGCAGTTCTTC. Translating gives CASSESLAADEQFF.

The chain recombines TRBV19 with TRBJ2-2; 7 nucleotides agree with TRBD1. The CDR3 length is 17 residues. The V segment lost 3 bases and the J segment 6 bases; nucleotides outside the gene matches: 13. CDR1 is LNHDA and CDR2 is SQIVND in the germline V gene (reference sequence). The CDR3 reads CASSIRGRTATAGELFF. CDR3 in DNA: TGTGCCAGTAGTATTAGGGGGCGGACCGCCACCGCCGGGGAGCTGTTTTTT.

V gene TRBV10-1 combines with J gene TRBJ1-1; 10 nucleotides line up with TRBD1. J was trimmed by 5 bases and V by 5 bases; bases with no gene match: 11. The CDR3 extends over 16 amino acids. Germline V gene lookup returns CDR1 WNHNN and CDR2 SYGVQD (reference sequence). CDR3 bases: TGCGCCAGCAGTCCCACCGGGACAGGGGTTCAAACTGAAGCTTTCTTT. As protein: CASSPTGTGVQTEAFF.

The J gene is TRBJ2-1, the V gene TRBV4-2; 9 bases are shared with TRBD2. Germline CDR1 LGHNA, CDR2 YNFKEQ. The CDR3 has 17 residues. J gave up 5 bases and V 4 bases, and 12 bases lay outside the gene matches. CDR3 DNA sequence: TGTGCCAGCAGCCCAGGGGGTAGACTAGCGGCCAACAATGAGCAGTTCTTC. This gives the protein CASSPGGRLAANNEQFF.

V usage is TRBV5-4 and J usage is TRBJ2-1; the D is unclear. The germline gives CDR1 SGHNT, CDR2 YYREEE (reference sequence). This CDR3 is built from 13 residues. Trimming pared 3 bases from V and 7 bases from J, leaving 11 bases between. CDR3 nucleotides: TGTGCCAGCAGCTCACCCCGGGTTAATGAGCAGTTCTTC. Translated, it gives CASSSPRVNEQFF.

This rearrangement joins TRBV7-6 to TRBJ2-1, with D unresolved. The CDR3 extends over 13 amino acids. Per germline, CDR1 SGHVS and CDR2 FNYEAQ. The V and J ends lost 1 base and 6 bases respectively, with 7 bases between them. CDR3 bases: TGTGCCAGCAGCTTAGGAAGGGTCAATGAGCAGTTCTTC. Protein sequence: CASSLGRVNEQFF.

The rearrangement uses TRBV28 and TRBJ2-1, with 8 bases lining up with TRBD2. The V gene's germline CDR1 is MDHEN and CDR2 SYDVKM. CDR3 size: 15 residues. With 7 bases clipped from V and 0 bases from J, the junction kept 5 bases outside the gene matches. The CDR3 nucleotides are TGTGCCAGCATGCTCAGCGGGAGCTCCTACAATGAGCAGTTCTTC. Its protein product is CASMLSGSSYNEQFF.

This rearrangement joins TRBV5-1 to TRBJ2-5; no definite D call. CDR1 is SGHRS, CDR2 YFSETQ, per germline. Deletions cut 3 bases from V and 2 bases from J, with 8 bases between. The CDR3 is made up of 13 amino acids. Written as DNA, the CDR3 is TGCGCCAGCAGCTCGGTCTATCAAGAGACCCAGTACTTC. This encodes CASSSVYQETQYF.

The rearrangement joins TRBV25-1 to TRBJ2-1; 9 nucleotides align to TRBD2. Trimming took 8 bases from V and 5 from J; bases not matched to a gene: 10. The CDR3 contains 15 residues. Germline V CDR1 and CDR2: MGHDK, SYGVNS. Here the CDR3 reads CASAISGRIDNEQFF. Written as DNA, the CDR3 is TGTGCCAGCGCCATTAGCGGGAGAATCGACAATGAGCAGTTCTTC.

V usage is TRBV2 and J usage is TRBJ1-6; 10 bases fit TRBD1. The V and J ends lost 6 bases and 6 bases, in that order; junction bases with no gene match: 5. Looked up from germline, CDR1 is SNHLY and CDR2 is FYNNEI. The CDR3 is 15 residues long. Here the CDR3 DNA reads TGTGCCAGCAGGCTGACAGGGGGCGGTAATTCACCCCTCCACTTT. Translation gives CASRLTGGGNSPLHF.

The chain has TRBV10-1 and TRBJ1-2, with D maybe TRBD1 (5 bases). Germline V lookup: CDR1 WNHNN, CDR2 SYGVQD (reference sequence). V lost 6 bases and J 6 bases, leaving 17 bases between the germline ends. The CDR3 is made up of 14 amino acids. The CDR3 nucleotides are TGCGCCAGCAGCAACGGGACCGCTACGCATGGCTACACCTTC. Encoded protein: CASSNGTATHGYTF.

The rearrangement joins TRBV18 to TRBJ2-7; TRBD1 matches 10 bases. Germline CDR1 reads KGHSH; CDR2 reads LQKENI. The V gene end was trimmed by 3 bases and the J gene end by 5 bases; junction bases not matched to a gene: 1. CDR3 length equals 13 residues. The CDR3 bases are TGTGCCAGCTCACCGGGACAGGGGAACGAGCAGTACTTC. This translates into CASSPGQGNEQYF.

This clone was recorded a few times. The V and J genes are TRBV28 and TRBJ1-2; TRBD1 matches 9 bases. The J segment lost 7 bases and the V segment lost 8 bases, leaving 14 bases of the junction unmatched. The CDR3 is made up of 15 amino acids. Germline V gene sequence: CDR1 MDHEN, CDR2 SYDVKM. The chain's CDR3 is CASHGQGTGILGYTF. CDR3 coding DNA: TGTGCCAGCCACGGTCAAGGGACAGGGATACTTGGCTACACCTTC.

The chain combines TRBV10-3 with TRBJ1-2; D not certain. The V gene lost 4 bases and the J gene lost 3 bases, with 9 bases spanning the gap. Germline V lookup: CDR1 ENHRY, CDR2 SYGVKD. The CDR3 contains 13 residues. CDR3 sequence (DNA): TGTGCCATCAGTGCTGGAGGTGACTATGGCTACACCTTC. Amino acid sequence: CAISAGGDYGYTF.

Here the CDR3 reads CASSPGLANYEQYF. CDR3 coding DNA: TGTGCCAGCTCACCAGGACTAGCAAATTACGAGCAGTACTTC. The chain has TRBV18 and TRBJ2-7; 8 nucleotides match TRBD2. CDR1 and CDR2 (germline): KGHSH, LQKENI. The ends lost 2 bases at V and 4 bases at J; junction bases unmatched: 4. The CDR3 covers 14 residues.

This rearrangement joins TRBV7-3 to TRBJ2-2; 10 nucleotides align to TRBD1. Germline CDR1 reads SGHTA; CDR2 reads FQGTGA. The CDR3 contains 14 residues. After removal of 5 bases from V and 7 bases from J, the junction contained 4 bases not matched to a gene. The CDR3 DNA follows: TGTGCCAGCAGCCCGGGACAGGGGAGCGGGGAGCTGTTTTTT. This translates into CASSPGQGSGELFF.

The chain combines TRBV14 with TRBJ1-3, with D possibly being TRBD1 (5 bases). Trimming pared 1 base from V and 0 bases from J, leaving 10 bases between. Germline V gives CDR1 SGHDN, CDR2 FVKESK. This CDR3 has 16 residues. CDR3 loop: CASSQGGLLSGNTIYF. Written as DNA, the CDR3 is TGTGCCAGCAGCCAAGGGGGCCTCCTCTCTGGAAACACCATATATTTT. The variable domain in full, with the rest retrieved from reference TRBV14 and TRBJ1-3, is EAGVTQFPSHSVIEKGQTVTLRCDPISGHDNLYWYRRVMGKEIKFLLHFVKESKQDESGMPNNRFLAERTGGTYSTLKVQPAELEDSGVYFCASSQGGLLSGNTIYFGEGSWLTVV.

The V call is TRBV2, the J call TRBJ1-1; maybe TRBD1 (5 bases). Germline V gives CDR1 SNHLY, CDR2 FYNNEI. CDR3 length: 15 amino acids. V gave up 7 bases and J gave up 1 base, with 16 bases separating them. The DNA of the CDR3 is TGTGCCAGCACCAAAACGGGGGGGACGAACACTGAAGCTTTCTTT. Residues: CASTKTGGTNTEAFF.

The V call is TRBV5-1, the J call TRBJ1-1; 7 positions match TRBD1. This CDR3 spans 15 amino acids. The germline V gene has CDR1 SGHRS and CDR2 YFSETQ. The trim removed 3 bases at V and 4 bases at J, leaving 9 bases unmatched. CDR3 protein: CASSSQTGLGTEAFF. CDR3 in DNA: TGCGCCAGCAGCTCGCAGACAGGGTTGGGCACTGAAGCTTTCTTT.

This chain links TRBV21-1 with TRBJ2-1. TRBV21-1 is a listed pseudogene. This CDR3 region has 18 residues. The CDR3 sequence is CASSRPTPPGVLYNEQFF. CDR3 bases: TGTGCCAGCAGCCGCCCCACCCCGCCAGGAGTCCTCTACAATGAGCAGTTCTTC.

This sequence joins TRBV7-9 and TRBJ1-3; 7 bases fit TRBD1. With V trimmed by 1 base and J by 2 bases, 5 bases remained unmatched. CDR1 is SEHNR, CDR2 FQNEAQ, per germline (reference sequence). This CDR3 spans 16 amino acids. CDR3 nucleotide sequence: TGTGCCAGCAGCTTAGATCCCGGGACAGCTGGAAACACCATATATTTT. The encoded protein is CASSLDPGTAGNTIYF.

The chain is built from TRBV5-1 and TRBJ1-4; 12 nucleotides line up with TRBD1. V dropped 1 base and J dropped 6; count of bases not matched to a gene: 10. The CDR3 runs 18 residues. Germline assignment: CDR1 SGHRS and CDR2 YFSETQ. The DNA for the CDR3 is TGCGCCAGCAGCTTGACCGGGACAGGGGGCGCTTTTTATGAAAAACTGTTTTTT. This translates into CASSLTGTGGAFYEKLFF.

The chain couples TRBV28 to TRBJ1-3; D unclear. The CDR3 runs to 17 residues. The V and J ends lost 5 bases and 4 bases respectively, with 21 bases between them. In germline, CDR1 is MDHEN, CDR2 SYDVKM. The CDR3 loop is CASSQTGLKVKGNTIYF. The CDR3 nucleotides read TGTGCCAGCAGTCAAACGGGCCTCAAGGTGAAAGGAAACACCATATATTTT.